These T cell receptor beta chains were read from a single sample in a study of blood T cell repertoires in COVID-19. The table came from immunoSEQ multiplex PCR; TCRdb's copy has only in-frame clones and leaves some out. Of approximately 150,000 clones listed, approximately 84% are singletons. The specimen was peripheral blood. These receptors came from a woman of 80 years or more with acute or convalescent COVID-19. Each CDR3 is given with its conserved first and last residue.

TRBV4-3 CASSRGTAGNEKLFF
TRBV7-2 CASSALAGAYTDTQYF
TRBV6-5 CASSTRDSSNQPQHF
TRBV3-1/TRBV3-2 CASSQNRGTEAFF
TRBV18 CASSPRLQGATLFF
TRBV18 CASSPPSREGYGYTF
TRBV7-9 CASSSPPGTGSYNSPLHF
TRBV19 CASSELGQGVHEQYF
TRBV7-9 CASSTRQGRETQYF
TRBV5-4 CASSFGQGGYEQYF
TRBV5-1 CASSGPGAYCETQYF
TRBV18 CASSPQGSNTGELFF
TRBV18 CASSFGSQGPKATEAFF
TRBV5-4 CASSLVGQGMTRGETQYF
TRBV6-2/TRBV6-3 CASSETGGAYEQYF
TRBV6-2/TRBV6-3 CASSYSKGLARHNEQFF
TRBV30 CAWSHDSPYEQYF
TRBV11-2 CASSYRTGSAGELFF
TRBV6-5 CASSRASYGAYEQYF
TRBV16 CASSQSSYGYTF
TRBV14 CASSRMTGGSSPLHF
TRBV29-1 CSVSSGEAYEQYF
TRBV10-2 CASSDLSGRAAYEQYF
TRBV4-1 CASSHGQSPSYEQYF
TRBV4-3 CASSQDLTGARGNIQYF
TRBV6-2/TRBV6-3 CASSYSDWTQYF
TRBV18 CASSSLAGGYNEQFF
TRBV2 CASRYGAGNTEAFF
TRBV5-6 CASSPPRRMEQYF
TRBV9 CASSVELAGGIYNEQFF
TRBV10-3 CAPRRGATNEKLFF
TRBV7-9 CASSLGQGTHNEQFF
TRBV5-1 CASSLDSGQGVRLGGSPLHF
TRBV7-9 CASSSRWEETQYF
TRBV4-3 CASSQGIDRTNTEAFF
TRBV7-2 CASSLAEAGARLWQFF
TRBV7-9 CASSTGTSGDPSTDTQYF
TRBV28 CASSLPNTGGAEAFF
TRBV11-2 CASSLRGGYGYTF
TRBV30 CAWSVGGGAEKLFF
TRBV12-3/TRBV12-4 CASSPTGAEKLFF
TRBV29-1 CSVRAGANNEQFF
TRBV5-5 CASSSQRTRGGGELFF
TRBV18 CASSGQGVNGYTF
TRBV15 CATSRAGRGMGNEQFF
TRBV19 CASSIAGRGRENEQFF
TRBV21-1 CASSKKPGNYEQYF
TRBV5-6 CASSFDREKLFF
TRBV6-5 CASSYGTGGGNEQFF
TRBV5-1 CASSLYSSYNEQFF
TRBV4-2 CASSQAGLAVSTDTQYF
TRBV5-4 CASSKGTSGRIYQETQYF